The 22 T cell receptor beta chains reported below all come from one sample, sequenced in a study of response to subunit inactivated influenza vaccine. TCRdb called the RT-PCR reads again in MiXCR, with one record for every CDR3 protein. The profile shows 150,000 to 200,000 distinct CDR3 sequences, about 10% of them singletons. Sequencing was performed on non-naive T cells sorted from PBMCs, taken on the day of vaccination. The receptors shown here come from a man over 45 who received an inactivated influenza vaccine.

The chain joins TRBV18 to TRBJ2-3; D gene ambiguous. The germline V gene has CDR1 KGHSH and CDR2 LQKENI. The CDR3 has 16 residues. Deletions cut 3 bases from V and 1 base from J, with 14 bases between. The CDR3 DNA follows: TGTGCCAGCTCACCGAAGGTGATAGGCGGCACAGATACGCAGTATTTT. It is translated as CASSPKVIGGTDTQYF.

This clonotype occurred a few times. This sequence joins TRBV6-2 or TRBV6-3 and TRBJ2-7; weak D call: TRBD1 (5 bases). Germline CDR1 is MNHEY and CDR2 is SVGEGT. The CDR3 sequence is 12 residues long. Trimming stripped 10 bases from V and 4 bases from J, with 14 bases between. CDR3: CAISWSGYEQYF. CDR3 coding DNA: TGTGCCATCTCTTGGTCAGGGTACGAGCAGTACTTC.

J is TRBJ2-7 and V is TRBV7-9, with TRBD1 identical over 10 bases. The germline V gene has CDR1 SEHNR and CDR2 FQNEAQ (reference sequence). The CDR3 has 16 amino acids. Trimming cost V 6 bases and J 2 bases; bases outside gene matches: 10. The CDR3 sequence: CASSFGGTGEPYEQYF. In DNA, the CDR3 is TGTGCCAGCAGTTTCGGTGGGACAGGGGAACCCTACGAGCAGTACTTC.

Ten or more counts support this clonotype. The chain carries TRBV12-3 or TRBV12-4 and TRBJ1-4, with no clear D. The CDR3 has 13 residues. Trimming removed 2 bases from V and 8 bases from J, with 9 bases in between. The CDR3 DNA reads TGTGCCAGCAGTTTATTTGGGGAGGAAAAACTGTTTTTT. It codes for CASSLFGEEKLFF.

In its sample, this clonotype was seen a few times. The genes are TRBV7-9 and TRBJ2-2, with 9 bases fitting TRBD1. The CDR3 runs to 17 residues. The trim removed 5 bases at V and 5 bases at J, leaving 12 bases unmatched. Germline CDR1 and CDR2: SEHNR and FQNEAQ (reference sequence). The CDR3 DNA sequence: TGTGCCAGCAGCCCCTGGACCGGGACAGGGATGACCGGGGAGCTGTTTTTT. It codes for CASSPWTGTGMTGELFF.

This clonotype was detected a few times. The rearrangement joins TRBV20-1 to TRBJ2-2; D is undetermined. Trimming took off 6 bases at V and 1 base at J, with 15 bases between the two ends. The CDR3 extends over 15 amino acids. The V gene's germline CDR1 is DFQATT and CDR2 SNEGSKA (reference sequence). The CDR3 spells CSATHPHKNTGELFF. The DNA of the CDR3 is TGCAGTGCCACCCATCCCCACAAGAACACCGGGGAGCTGTTTTTT.

This clonotype was counted only a few times. The chain combines TRBV7-3 with TRBJ2-1; 12 bases are shared with TRBD2. CDR1 SGHTA and CDR2 FQGTGA come from the germline V gene. The length of the CDR3 is 16 residues. The trim removed 5 bases at V and 7 bases at J, leaving 9 bases unmatched. CDR3 in amino acids: CASSIGPTSGSNEQFF. CDR3 DNA sequence: TGTGCCAGCAGCATAGGTCCGACTAGCGGGAGTAATGAGCAGTTCTTC. Supplemented by reference TRBV7-3 and TRBJ2-1, the full variable domain reads GAGVSQTPSNKVTEKGKYVELRCDPISGHTALYWYRQSLGQGPEFLIYFQGTGAADDSGLPNDRFFAVRPEGSVSTLKIQRTERGDSAVYLCASSIGPTSGSNEQFFGPGTRLTVL.

The rearrangement joins TRBV5-6 to TRBJ2-7, with 7 bases lining up with TRBD1. The germline V gene encodes CDR1 SGHDT and CDR2 YYEEEE. The V and J ends lost 2 bases and 2 bases, in that order; junction bases with no gene match: 7. The CDR3 contains 15 residues. In nucleotides, the CDR3 is TGTGCCAGCAGCTTACCGGGACAGTTAGCCTACGAGCAGTACTTC. As protein: CASSLPGQLAYEQYF.

This clonotype has a count of ten or more. This chain connects TRBV2 to TRBJ2-7; D is unresolved. The CDR3 runs 11 residues. Trimming stripped 10 bases from V and 2 bases from J, with 9 bases between. Germline CDR1 and CDR2: SNHLY and FYNNEI. The CDR3 DNA reads TGTGCCACCTCGATAGCCTACGAGCAGTACTTC. Translated, it gives CATSIAYEQYF.

This clonotype was recorded at least ten times. The V call is TRBV27, the J call TRBJ2-7; the D call may be TRBD1 or TRBD2 (5 bases each). Trimming cost V 5 bases and J 2 bases, with 13 bases left between them. The CDR3 contains 14 residues. Germline values: CDR1 MNHEY, CDR2 SMNVEV (reference sequence). The CDR3 DNA is TGTGCCAGCAGTCCCCCGGGACGGACCTACGAGCAGTACTTC. This encodes CASSPPGRTYEQYF.

The gene calls are TRBV29-1 and TRBJ2-7; D gene uncertain. The germline V gene has CDR1 SQVTM and CDR2 ANQGSEA. The CDR3 totals 13 residues. V was cut by 2 bases and J by 4 bases, with 12 bases left in between. CDR3 sequence (DNA): TGCAGCGTTGAATTAGGTGGTAATTACGAGCAGTACTTC. It codes for CSVELGGNYEQYF.

This clonotype was recorded at least ten times. This chain links TRBV29-1 with TRBJ2-1; 9 bases are shared with TRBD1. The trim removed 6 bases at V and 8 bases at J, leaving 17 bases unmatched. This CDR3 comprises 16 residues. The germline V gene encodes CDR1 SQVTM and CDR2 ANQGSEA. CDR3: CSVRGGQGQKTDEQFF. As DNA, the CDR3 is TGCAGCGTGCGTGGAGGACAGGGGCAAAAAACGGATGAGCAGTTCTTC.

The sample holds a few counts of this clonotype. V usage is TRBV3-1 and J usage is TRBJ1-1; D unresolved. Trimming left V 8 bases short and J 0 bases short, with 19 bases between. Germline V gene lookup returns CDR1 LGHDT and CDR2 YNNKEL (reference sequence). The CDR3 extends over 16 amino acids. This CDR3 is CASSSGSERVNTEAFF. As DNA, the CDR3 is TGTGCCAGCTCATCGGGGTCTGAGAGGGTGAACACTGAAGCTTTCTTT.

This clonotype was detected a few times. The chain has TRBV21-1 and TRBJ1-4; the D call of TRBD1 is as the table states it, not checked on the DNA. TRBV21-1 is an annotated pseudogene. The CDR3 spans 15 residues. CDR3: CASSKEQGSNEKLFF. In nucleotides, the CDR3 is TGTGCCAGCAGCAAGGAACAGGGGTCTAATGAAAAACTGTTTTTT.

This clonotype was detected ten times or more. In DNA, the CDR3 is TGCGCCAGCAGAAAGAGGGAAGGGACAGATACGCAGTATTTT. Amino acids: CASRKREGTDTQYF. This chain links TRBV4-3 with TRBJ2-3; perhaps TRBD2 as D (5 bases). Trimming stripped 6 bases from V and 3 bases from J, with 13 bases between. The CDR3 covers 14 residues. The V gene's germline CDR1 is LGHNA and CDR2 YSLEER.

This clonotype was counted many times. The chain is built from TRBV7-2 and TRBJ2-5; 7 bases agree with TRBD2. Per the germline V gene, CDR1 is SGHTA and CDR2 is FQGNSA. The trim removed 6 bases at V and 4 bases at J, leaving 11 bases unmatched. The CDR3 covers 15 residues. As DNA, the CDR3 is TGTGCCAGCAGGACCTCTAGCGGAGGTCGAGAGACCCAGTACTTC. Its translation is CASRTSSGGRETQYF.

This chain connects TRBV15 to TRBJ2-4; TRBD2 matches at 9 bases. Germline-derived CDR1 and CDR2 are LNHNV and YYDKDF (reference sequence). The V segment lost 0 bases and the J segment 3 bases; nucleotides outside the gene matches: 3. The CDR3 extends over 16 amino acids. CDR3 region: CATSRDTAGGKNIQYF. CDR3 bases: TGTGCCACCAGCAGAGATACAGCGGGGGGCAAAAACATTCAGTACTTC.

This clonotype occurred many times. The chain has TRBV11-2 and TRBJ2-1, with 9 positions matching TRBD2. J lost 7 bases, V lost 5 bases, and 21 bases had no gene match. The CDR3 is made up of 19 amino acids. Germline CDR1 and CDR2: SGHAT and FQNNGV. The CDR3 nucleotides are TGTGCCAGCAGCACCCAAATAGCGGGAGCGGTTGAGAGGCTAAATGAGCAGTTCTTC. It codes for CASSTQIAGAVERLNEQFF. The full variable domain, its missing parts supplied by reference TRBV11-2 and TRBJ2-1, is EAGVAQSPRYKIIEKRQSVAFWCNPISGHATLYWYQQILGQGPKLLIQFQNNGVVDDSQLPKDRFSAERLKGVDSTLKIQPAKLEDSAVYLCASSTQIAGAVERLNEQFFGPGTRLTVL.

This clonotype occurred a few times. The chain uses TRBV9 and TRBJ1-2; D is unclear. Looked up from germline, CDR1 is SGDLS and CDR2 is YYNGEE. This CDR3 has 16 amino acids. V lost 4 bases, J lost 1 base, and 17 bases lay in between. The CDR3 bases are TGTGCCAGCAGCTTTTCCGAGGGAAGAGGTAACTATGGCTACACCTTC. Amino acid sequence: CASSFSEGRGNYGYTF.

The chain joins TRBV3-1 to TRBJ2-7; 9 bases fit TRBD2. Germline V gives CDR1 LGHDT, CDR2 YNNKEL (reference sequence). Germline trimming cut 1 base from V and 2 bases from J; bases unmatched to any gene: 3. The CDR3 runs to 15 residues. CDR3 DNA sequence: TGTGCCAGCAGCCAAGGGGCTAGCGGGACCTACGAGCAGTACTTC. Its protein is CASSQGASGTYEQYF.

The chain joins TRBV5-1 to TRBJ2-3, with D perhaps TRBD2 (6 bases). The germline V and J ends were trimmed by 7 bases and 4 bases, with 16 bases remaining between them. The CDR3 totals 14 residues. The germline V gene encodes CDR1 SGHRS and CDR2 YFSETQ. The CDR3 sequence is CASRCWGGSDTQYF. Here the CDR3 DNA reads TGCGCCAGCCGGTGCTGGGGAGGATCAGATACGCAGTATTTT.

The chain employs TRBV5-5 and TRBJ2-2, with D hard to call. The CDR3 is 13 residues long. V was shortened by 1 base and J by 5 bases, with 6 bases between the two germline ends. The germline CDR1 and CDR2 sequences are SGHKS and YYEKEE (reference sequence). As DNA, the CDR3 is TGTGCCAGCAGCTTGCAAGTTACCGGGGAGCTGTTTTTT. Protein product: CASSLQVTGELFF.